These 9 T cell receptor beta chains were all obtained from the same sample, sequenced in a study of CD8+ T cells in alopecia areata. Following extraction, RNA underwent reverse transcription to cDNA, which served as the sequencing template. The repertoire was sequenced with immunoSEQ multiplex PCR; TCRdb's copy has only in-frame clones and lacks some. The data hold 65,000 to 75,000 clones, with about half observed a single time. The material sequenced was CD8+ T cells sorted from blood, taken at week 0. The receptors shown here come from a human donor with alopecia areata.

The sample holds a few counts of this clone. The chain employs TRBV29-1 and TRBJ2-1; TRBD1 is a possible D gene (5 bases). The V end lost 5 bases, the J end lost 1 base, and 18 bases lay between the germline ends. This CDR3 has 16 residues. Per the germline V gene, CDR1 is SQVTM and CDR2 is ANQGSEA. The CDR3 here is CSVTEKTEISYNEQFF. The CDR3 nucleotides read TGCAGCGTTACAGAGAAGACAGAAATTTCCTACAATGAGCAGTTCTTC.

V usage is TRBV2 and J usage is TRBJ1-2; tentative D call: TRBD1 (5 bases). Trimming shortened V by 5 bases and J by 8 bases, and 12 bases separated the two germline ends. The germline CDR1 and CDR2 sequences are SNHLY and FYNNEI. This CDR3 region has 12 residues. The CDR3, as DNA: TGTGCCAGCAGTCGGGGGATTGGAGGCTACACCTTC. Its protein product is CASSRGIGGYTF.

This chain's CDR3 is CASSPRDIGHEQYF. CDR3 nucleotide sequence: TGTGCCAGCAGCCCCCGGGACATAGGCCACGAGCAGTACTTC. The rearrangement uses TRBV9 and TRBJ2-7; a weak D match, TRBD1 (6 bases). Germline V gene lookup returns CDR1 SGDLS and CDR2 YYNGEE. The CDR3 totals 14 residues. Trimming shortened V by 4 bases and J by 5 bases, and 16 bases separated the two germline ends.

The chain joins TRBV7-9 to TRBJ2-2; D unclear. There are 12 residues in the CDR3. Germline V CDR1 and CDR2: SEHNR, FQNEAQ (reference sequence). The V gene lost 5 bases and the J gene lost 6 bases, with 7 bases spanning the gap. The CDR3 region is CASSGSAGELFF. CDR3 nucleotide sequence: TGTGCCAGCAGCGGCTCCGCCGGGGAGCTGTTTTTT.

The chain has TRBV7-9 and TRBJ1-1; D is unresolved. Trimming took off 1 base at V and 0 bases at J, with 9 bases between the two ends. The CDR3 runs 15 residues. CDR1 is SEHNR and CDR2 is FQNEAQ in the germline V gene (reference sequence). The CDR3 reads CASSLDRDMNTEAFF. DNA for the CDR3: TGTGCCAGCAGCTTAGATAGGGATATGAACACTGAAGCTTTCTTT.

In this sample, this clone turned up a few times. The chain has TRBV4-1 and TRBJ2-3, with a tentative D call TRBD2 (5 bases). The ends were cut back, 2 bases at V and 3 bases at J, with 6 bases in the middle. The CDR3 runs 13 residues. Per germline, CDR1 MGHRA and CDR2 YSYEKL. CDR3 coding DNA: TGCGCCAGCAGCCAACCGGGGACAGATACGCAGTATTTT. Residues: CASSQPGTDTQYF.

The rearrangement links TRBV7-6 to TRBJ2-7; 8 nucleotides match TRBD1. This CDR3 contains 15 residues. V lost 3 bases, J lost 2 bases, and 6 bases stayed unmatched. Germline lookup yields CDR1 SGHVS and CDR2 FNYEAQ. CDR3 in DNA: TGTGCCAGCAGCTTGGGGCAGGGGGCTACCTACGAGCAGTACTTC. This gives the protein CASSLGQGATYEQYF.

The rearrangement joins TRBV7-9 to TRBJ2-1; D remains ambiguous. V shed 0 bases and J shed 5 bases, with 14 bases lying between them. The CDR3 spans 16 residues. Per germline, CDR1 SEHNR and CDR2 FQNEAQ (reference sequence). The CDR3 loop is CASSLAVSQPHNEQFF. The DNA for the CDR3 is TGTGCCAGCAGCTTAGCAGTGAGCCAGCCCCACAATGAGCAGTTCTTC.

The gene calls are TRBV6-5 and TRBJ2-2; D might be TRBD1 (6 bases). The germline V gene has CDR1 MNHEY and CDR2 SVGAGI. CDR3 length: 10 amino acids. V was trimmed by 10 bases and J by 7 bases, leaving 7 bases between them. The CDR3 region is CAIGGGELFF. CDR3 DNA: TGTGCCATAGGGGGCGGGGAGCTGTTTTTT.